What follows describes a single T cell receptor beta chain. This specimen belongs to a study of T cell repertoires in ileal Crohn's disease. The time point was: inflamed ileum from the surgical specimen. TCRdb's table, derived via immunoSEQ multiplex PCR, lists solely in-frame clones and lacks some. This repertoire shows about 15,000 clones, about three quarters found once; its top ten account for 4% to 5%. This CDR3 has 14 residues. The trim removed 2 bases at V and 6 bases at J, leaving 7 bases unmatched. Per germline, CDR1 SGHRS and CDR2 YFSETQ. The rearrangement uses TRBV5-1 and TRBJ1-2; TRBD1 agrees at 7 bases. Material for sequencing was ileal tissue. The origin of this receptor is an adult with Crohn's disease. In DNA, the CDR3 is TGCGCCAGCAGCTTTTCGACAGGGAAGAATGGCTACACCTTC. This encodes CASSFSTGKNGYTF. The full variable domain, completed using reference TRBV5-1 and TRBJ1-2, is KAGVTQTPRYLIKTRGQQVTLSCSPISGHRSVSWYQQTPGQGLQFLFEYFSETQRNKGNFPGRFSGRQFSNSRSEMNVSTLELGDSALYLCASSFSTGKNGYTFGSGTRLTVV.